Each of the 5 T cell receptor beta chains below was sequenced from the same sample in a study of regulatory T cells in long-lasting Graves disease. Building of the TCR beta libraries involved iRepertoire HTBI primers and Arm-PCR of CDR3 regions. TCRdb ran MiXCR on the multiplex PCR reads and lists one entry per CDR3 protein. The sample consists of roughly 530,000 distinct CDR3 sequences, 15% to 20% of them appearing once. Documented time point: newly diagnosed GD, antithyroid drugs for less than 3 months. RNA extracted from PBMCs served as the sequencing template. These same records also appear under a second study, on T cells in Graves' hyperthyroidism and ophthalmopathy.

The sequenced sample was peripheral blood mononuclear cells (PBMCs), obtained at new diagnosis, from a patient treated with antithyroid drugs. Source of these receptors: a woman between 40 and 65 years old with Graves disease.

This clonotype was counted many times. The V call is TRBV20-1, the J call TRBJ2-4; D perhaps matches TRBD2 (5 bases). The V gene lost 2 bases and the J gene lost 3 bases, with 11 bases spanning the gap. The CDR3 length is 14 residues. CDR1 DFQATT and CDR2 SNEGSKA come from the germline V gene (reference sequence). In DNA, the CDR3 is TGCAGTGCTAGAATGCAGGCGGGCAAAAACATTCAGTACTTC. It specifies CSARMQAGKNIQYF.

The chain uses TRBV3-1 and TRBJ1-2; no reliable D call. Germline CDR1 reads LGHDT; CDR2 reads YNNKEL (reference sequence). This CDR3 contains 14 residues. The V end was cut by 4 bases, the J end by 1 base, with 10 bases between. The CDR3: CASSRLGVNYGYTF. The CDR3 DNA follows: TGTGCCAGCAGCCGGCTCGGGGTTAACTATGGCTACACCTTC.

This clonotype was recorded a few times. The CDR3 bases are TGTGCCAGCAGCCAAGTCTGGACAGTCCCGAACACTGAAGCTTTCTTT. Its protein product is CASSQVWTVPNTEAFF. This chain joins TRBV3-1 and TRBJ1-1, with a possible D match to TRBD1 (6 bases). The V gene's germline CDR1 is LGHDT and CDR2 YNNKEL (reference sequence). CDR3 size: 16 residues. The V and J ends lost 1 base and 1 base respectively, with 13 bases between them.

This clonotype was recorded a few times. Written as DNA, the CDR3 is TGTGCTAGTGGTTTGGTACTGGGAGGGAACCGCAATCAGCCCCAGCATTTT. Translation gives CASGLVLGGNRNQPQHF. The rearrangement links TRBV12-5 to TRBJ1-5; D ambiguous. From germline, CDR1 is LGHNT and CDR2 FRNRAP. The CDR3 sequence is 17 residues long. V was shortened by 0 bases and J by 2 bases, with 14 bases between the two germline ends.

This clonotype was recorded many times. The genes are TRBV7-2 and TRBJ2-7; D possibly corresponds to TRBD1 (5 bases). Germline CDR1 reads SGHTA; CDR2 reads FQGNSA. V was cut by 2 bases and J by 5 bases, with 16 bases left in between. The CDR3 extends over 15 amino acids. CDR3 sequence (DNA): TGTGCCAGCAGCTTAACCCCAGGGTGGCTCAACGAGCAGTACTTC. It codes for CASSLTPGWLNEQYF.